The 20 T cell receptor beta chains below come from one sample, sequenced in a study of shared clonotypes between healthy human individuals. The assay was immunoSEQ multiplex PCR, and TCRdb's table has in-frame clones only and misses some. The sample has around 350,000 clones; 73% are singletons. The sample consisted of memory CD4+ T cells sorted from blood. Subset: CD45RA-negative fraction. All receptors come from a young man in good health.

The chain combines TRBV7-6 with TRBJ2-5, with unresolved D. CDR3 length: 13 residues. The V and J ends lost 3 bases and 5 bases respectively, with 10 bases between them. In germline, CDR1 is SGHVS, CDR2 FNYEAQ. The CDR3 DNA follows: TGTGCCAGCAGCTTGTCTATCCGTGAGACCCAGTACTTC. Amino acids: CASSLSIRETQYF.

CDR3 DNA: TGTGCCAGCAGCCTACTGGATAGCTATTCCTACGAGCAGTACTTC. Translation gives CASSLLDSYSYEQYF. This sequence joins TRBV7-8 and TRBJ2-7; no firm D call. Germline lookup yields CDR1 SGHVS and CDR2 FQNEAQ. V was pared by 5 bases and J by 1 base, with 15 bases between. CDR3 length equals 15 residues.

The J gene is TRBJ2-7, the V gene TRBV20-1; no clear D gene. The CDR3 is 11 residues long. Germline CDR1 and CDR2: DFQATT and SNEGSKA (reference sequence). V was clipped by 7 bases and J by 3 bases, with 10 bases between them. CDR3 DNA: TGCAGTGGGGTAACCGACTACGAGCAGTACTTC. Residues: CSGVTDYEQYF.

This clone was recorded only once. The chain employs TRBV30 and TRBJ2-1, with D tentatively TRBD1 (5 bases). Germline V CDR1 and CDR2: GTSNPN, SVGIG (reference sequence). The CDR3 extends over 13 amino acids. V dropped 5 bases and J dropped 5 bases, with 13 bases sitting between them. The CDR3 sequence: CAWGSYRNNEQFF. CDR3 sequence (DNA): TGTGCCTGGGGTTCCTACAGGAACAATGAGCAGTTCTTC.

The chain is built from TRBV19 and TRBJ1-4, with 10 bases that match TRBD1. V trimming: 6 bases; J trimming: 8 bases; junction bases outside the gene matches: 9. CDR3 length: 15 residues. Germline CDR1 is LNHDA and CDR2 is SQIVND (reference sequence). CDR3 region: CASRGQGLSSEKLFF. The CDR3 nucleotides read TGTGCCAGTAGGGGACAGGGGTTGTCAAGCGAAAAACTGTTTTTT.

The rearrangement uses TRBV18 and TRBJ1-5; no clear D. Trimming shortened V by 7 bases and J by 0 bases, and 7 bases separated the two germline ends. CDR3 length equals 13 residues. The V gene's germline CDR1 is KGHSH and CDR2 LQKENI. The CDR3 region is CASYSTSNQPQHF. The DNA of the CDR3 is TGTGCCAGCTACAGTACTAGCAATCAGCCCCAGCATTTT. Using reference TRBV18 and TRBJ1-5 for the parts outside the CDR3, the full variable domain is NAGVMQNPRHLVRRRGQEARLRCSPMKGHSHVYWYRQLPEEGLKFMVYLQKENIIDESGMPKERFSAEFPKEGPSILRIQQVVRGDSAAYFCASYSTSNQPQHFGDGTRLSIL.

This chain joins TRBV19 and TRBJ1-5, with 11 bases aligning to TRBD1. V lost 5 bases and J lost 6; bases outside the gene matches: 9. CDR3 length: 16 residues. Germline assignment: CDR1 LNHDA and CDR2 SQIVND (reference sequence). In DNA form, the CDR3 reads TGTGCCAGTAGTCCGTCCGCCGGGACAGGGGGTCAGCCCCAGCATTTT. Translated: CASSPSAGTGGQPQHF.

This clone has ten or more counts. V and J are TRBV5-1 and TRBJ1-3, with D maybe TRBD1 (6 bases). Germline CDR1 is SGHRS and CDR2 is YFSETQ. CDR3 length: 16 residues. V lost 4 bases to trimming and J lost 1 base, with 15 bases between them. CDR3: CASSQSGGNSGNTIYF. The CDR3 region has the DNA TGCGCCAGCAGCCAGTCGGGGGGCAATTCTGGAAACACCATATATTTT.

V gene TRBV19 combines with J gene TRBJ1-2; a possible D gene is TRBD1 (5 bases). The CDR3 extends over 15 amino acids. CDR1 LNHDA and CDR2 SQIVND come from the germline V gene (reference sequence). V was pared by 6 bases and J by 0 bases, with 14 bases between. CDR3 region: CASSSTGTPNYGYTF. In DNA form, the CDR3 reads TGTGCCAGTAGCTCAACAGGTACTCCTAACTATGGCTACACCTTC.

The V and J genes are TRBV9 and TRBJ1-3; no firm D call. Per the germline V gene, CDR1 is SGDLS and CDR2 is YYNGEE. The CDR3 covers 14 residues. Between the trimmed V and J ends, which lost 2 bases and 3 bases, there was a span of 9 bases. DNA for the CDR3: TGTGCCAGCAGCGTCCTGGACGGTGGAAACACCATATATTTT. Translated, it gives CASSVLDGGNTIYF.

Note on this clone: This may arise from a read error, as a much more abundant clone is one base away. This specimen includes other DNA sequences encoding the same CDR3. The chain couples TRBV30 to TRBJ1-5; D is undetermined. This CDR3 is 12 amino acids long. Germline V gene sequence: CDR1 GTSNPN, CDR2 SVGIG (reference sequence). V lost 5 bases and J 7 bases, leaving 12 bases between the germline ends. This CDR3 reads CAWGHTWQPQHF. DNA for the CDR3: TGTGCCTGGGGGCATACATGGCAGCCCCAGCATTTT.

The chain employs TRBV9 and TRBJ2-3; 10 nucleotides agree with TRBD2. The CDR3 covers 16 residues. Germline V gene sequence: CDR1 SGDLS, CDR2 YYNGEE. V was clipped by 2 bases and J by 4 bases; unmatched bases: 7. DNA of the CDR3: TGTGCCAGCAGCGTGGCAACTAGCGGGACTTCAGATACGCAGTATTTT. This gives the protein CASSVATSGTSDTQYF.

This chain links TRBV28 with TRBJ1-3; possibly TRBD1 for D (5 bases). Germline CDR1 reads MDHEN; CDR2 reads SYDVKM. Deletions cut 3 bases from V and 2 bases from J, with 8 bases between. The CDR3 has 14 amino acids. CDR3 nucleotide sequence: TGTGCCAGCAGTTTTAGGGGTACTGGAAACACCATATATTTT. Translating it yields CASSFRGTGNTIYF.

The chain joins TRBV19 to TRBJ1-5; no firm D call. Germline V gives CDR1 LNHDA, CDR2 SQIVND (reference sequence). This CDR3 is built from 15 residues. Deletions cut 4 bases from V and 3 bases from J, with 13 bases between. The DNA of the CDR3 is TGTGCCAGTAGTACCAGGACGGATTACAATCAGCCCCAGCATTTT. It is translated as CASSTRTDYNQPQHF.

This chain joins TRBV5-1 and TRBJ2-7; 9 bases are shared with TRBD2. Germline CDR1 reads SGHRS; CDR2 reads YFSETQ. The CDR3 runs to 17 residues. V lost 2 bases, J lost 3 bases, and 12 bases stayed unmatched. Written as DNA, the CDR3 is TGCGCCAGCAGCTTAGGAGTAGCGGGAGTAACCGGCTACGAGCAGTACTTC. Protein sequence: CASSLGVAGVTGYEQYF.

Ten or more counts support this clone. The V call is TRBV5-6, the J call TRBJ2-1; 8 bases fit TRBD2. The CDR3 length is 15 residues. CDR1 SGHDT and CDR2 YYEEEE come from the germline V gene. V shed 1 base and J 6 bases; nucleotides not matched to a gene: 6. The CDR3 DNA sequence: TGTGCCAGCAGCTTGTTATCGGGAGGGTCCAATGAGCAGTTCTTC. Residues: CASSLLSGGSNEQFF. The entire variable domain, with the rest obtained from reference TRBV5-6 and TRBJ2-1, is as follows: DAGVTQSPTHLIKTRGQQVTLRCSPKSGHDTVSWYQQALGQGPQFIFQYYEEEERQRGNFPDRFSGHQFPNYSSELNVNALLLGDSALYLCASSLLSGGSNEQFFGPGTRLTVL.

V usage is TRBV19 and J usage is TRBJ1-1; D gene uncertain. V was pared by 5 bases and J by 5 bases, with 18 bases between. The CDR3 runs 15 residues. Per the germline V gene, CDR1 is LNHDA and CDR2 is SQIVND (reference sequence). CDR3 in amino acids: CASSSITVWPTEAFF. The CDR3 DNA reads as TGTGCCAGTAGTTCAATTACCGTATGGCCAACTGAAGCTTTCTTT.

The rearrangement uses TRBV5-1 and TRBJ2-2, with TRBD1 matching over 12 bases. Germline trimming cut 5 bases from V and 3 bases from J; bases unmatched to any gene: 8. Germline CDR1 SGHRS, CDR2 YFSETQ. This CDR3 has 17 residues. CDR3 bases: TGCGCCAGCAGAAACACGGGACAGGGGGCCGACACCGGGGAGCTGTTTTTT. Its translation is CASRNTGQGADTGELFF.

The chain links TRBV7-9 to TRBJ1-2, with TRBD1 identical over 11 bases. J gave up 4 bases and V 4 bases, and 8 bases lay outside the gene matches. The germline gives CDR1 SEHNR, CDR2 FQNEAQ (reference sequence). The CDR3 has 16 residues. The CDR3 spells CASSSRRDRGAYGYTF. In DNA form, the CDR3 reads TGTGCCAGCAGCTCCAGGCGGGACAGGGGGGCCTATGGCTACACCTTC. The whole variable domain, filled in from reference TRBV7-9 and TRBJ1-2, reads DTGVSQNPRHKITKRGQNVTFRCDPISEHNRLYWYRQTLGQGPEFLTYFQNEAQLEKSRLLSDRFSAERPKGSFSTLEIQRTEQGDSAMYLCASSSRRDRGAYGYTFGSGTRLTVV.

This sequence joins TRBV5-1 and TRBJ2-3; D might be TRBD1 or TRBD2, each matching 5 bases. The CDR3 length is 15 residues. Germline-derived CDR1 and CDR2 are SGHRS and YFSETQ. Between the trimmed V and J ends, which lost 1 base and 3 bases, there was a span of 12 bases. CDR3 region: CASSLRGVETDTQYF. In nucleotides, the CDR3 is TGCGCCAGCAGCTTGCGAGGGGTAGAGACAGATACGCAGTATTTT.